The clone carrying this T cell receptor beta chain came up many times. Germline loops: CDR1 SEHNR, CDR2 FQNEAQ (reference sequence). V lost 2 bases, J lost 9 bases, and 11 bases lay in between. This CDR3 is built from 13 residues. The record originates from a study of T cells in Graves' hyperthyroidism and ophthalmopathy. Amplified regions were TCR beta CDR3 sequences from RNA transcripts. The HTBI primer set drove a first-round RT-PCR of the TCR CDR3. TCRdb reprocessed the multiplex PCR reads with MiXCR, giving one entry per CDR3 protein. The table records over 350,000 distinct CDR3 sequences, 14% to 15% of them present only once. Patients with ophthalmopathy all had a Clinical Activity Score of at least 3, a NOSPECS grade of at least 4 and duration under 3 months. Diagnosis relied on clinical symptoms, serum thyroxine and TRAb, thyroid ultrasound and orbital computed tomography. Fresh 10 ml peripheral blood yielded PBMCs.

The receptor was isolated from a man aged 18 to 29 with Graves' ophthalmopathy. The sequencing sample was made of blood. The V gene is TRBV7-9, the J gene TRBJ2-1; D is tentatively TRBD1 or TRBD2 (5 bases each). The CDR3 is CASSLFDGGEQFF. The CDR3 DNA follows: TGTGCCAGCAGCTTATTTGATGGGGGTGAGCAGTTCTTC.